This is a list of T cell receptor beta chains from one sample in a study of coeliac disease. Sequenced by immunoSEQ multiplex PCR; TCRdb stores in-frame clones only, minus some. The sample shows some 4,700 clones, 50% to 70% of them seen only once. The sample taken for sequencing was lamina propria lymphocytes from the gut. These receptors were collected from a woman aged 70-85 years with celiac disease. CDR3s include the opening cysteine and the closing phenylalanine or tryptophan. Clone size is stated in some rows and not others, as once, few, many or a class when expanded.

CDR3aa: CASSREGGSDLDEKLFF
len: 17
v_gene: TRBV5-6
abundance: -

CDR3aa: CASKRDGYTF
len: 10
v_gene: TRBV2
abundance: -

CDR3aa: CASSQGTQGSTDTQYF
len: 16
v_gene: TRBV18
abundance: -

CDR3aa: CASSPAGQQYEQYF
len: 14
v_gene: TRBV19
abundance: medium-sized

CDR3aa: CASSSSSGGYQETQYF
len: 16
v_gene: TRBV7-9
abundance: -

CDR3aa: CASSWGDSYEQYF
len: 13
v_gene: TRBV19
abundance: -

CDR3aa: CASSPQRLLRTGATMNTEAFF
len: 21
v_gene: TRBV18
abundance: few

CDR3aa: CATGTGTGNTIYF
len: 13
v_gene: TRBV10-3
abundance: -

CDR3aa: CASSPGRETQYF
len: 12
v_gene: TRBV7-6
abundance: -

CDR3aa: CASSLGDSPLYGYTF
len: 15
v_gene: TRBV5-8
abundance: -

CDR3aa: CASTAGGIAGELFF
len: 14
v_gene: TRBV5-1
abundance: -

CDR3aa: CASTSRRTGATEAFF
len: 15
v_gene: TRBV6-5
abundance: -

CDR3aa: CASSIDRGSVDNEQFF
len: 16
v_gene: TRBV19
abundance: -

CDR3aa: CASSLGQLYGYTF
len: 13
v_gene: TRBV6-6
abundance: few

CDR3aa: CASTPGGTTQYF
len: 12
v_gene: TRBV6-5
abundance: -

CDR3aa: CAITEDRGERVNQPQHF
len: 17
v_gene: TRBV10-3
abundance: -

CDR3aa: CASRRYTDDSYEQYF
len: 15
v_gene: TRBV5-1
abundance: -

CDR3aa: CASSYGGLNTEAFF
len: 14
v_gene: TRBV6-5
abundance: -

CDR3aa: CASSLGADVTGELFF
len: 15
v_gene: TRBV7-6
abundance: -

CDR3aa: CASNERQGANYGYTF
len: 15
v_gene: TRBV2
abundance: -

CDR3aa: CASSLSGGVTYDGYTF
len: 16
v_gene: TRBV19
abundance: -

CDR3aa: CASSIGSTQETQYF
len: 14
v_gene: TRBV19
abundance: -

CDR3aa: CSVTITGESEQYF
len: 13
v_gene: TRBV29-1
abundance: -

CDR3aa: CASSLADNYEQYF
len: 13
v_gene: TRBV13
abundance: -

CDR3aa: CASSSIMDRVITDTQYF
len: 17
v_gene: TRBV13
abundance: -

CDR3aa: CASSPNLGAMNTEAFF
len: 16
v_gene: TRBV18
abundance: once

CDR3aa: CASSFGRGLIGELFF
len: 15
v_gene: TRBV5-6
abundance: medium-sized

CDR3aa: CASSQDDWGAGAFF
len: 14
v_gene: TRBV4-3
abundance: -

CDR3aa: CASSIDNYNEQFF
len: 13
v_gene: TRBV19
abundance: -

CDR3aa: CASSEAPGGVETQYF
len: 15
v_gene: TRBV2
abundance: -

CDR3aa: CASSQRGEQFF
len: 11
v_gene: TRBV6-7
abundance: once

CDR3aa: CAISRQVLSDTQYF
len: 14
v_gene: TRBV10-3
abundance: few

CDR3aa: CASSESGTSGGAGDEQFF
len: 18
v_gene: TRBV25-1
abundance: -

CDR3aa: CASSQVGGSGANYGYTF
len: 17
v_gene: TRBV4-3
abundance: -

CDR3aa: CASSSLGAREQYF
len: 13
v_gene: TRBV27
abundance: once

CDR3aa: CASSLMDSYGYTF
len: 13
v_gene: TRBV6-6
abundance: few

CDR3aa: CASSQSTGLGTEAFF
len: 15
v_gene: TRBV5-1
abundance: few

CDR3aa: CASSLIGENTEAFF
len: 14
v_gene: TRBV7-9
abundance: -

CDR3aa: CAISTRDSYNEQFF
len: 14
v_gene: TRBV10-3
abundance: -

CDR3aa: CASSGASGTGVRSPLHF
len: 17
v_gene: TRBV6-1
abundance: -

CDR3aa: CASLRTGDSYEQYF
len: 14
v_gene: TRBV14
abundance: -

CDR3aa: CASSSYRKGSGYTF
len: 14
v_gene: TRBV5-4
abundance: once

CDR3aa: CASSQLAGINTGELFF
len: 16
v_gene: TRBV19
abundance: -

CDR3aa: CASSLEDRDYSPLHF
len: 15
v_gene: TRBV5-6
abundance: -

CDR3aa: CASSLGFQEDGYTF
len: 14
v_gene: TRBV7-9
abundance: -

CDR3aa: CAIRGDRARDEQYF
len: 14
v_gene: TRBV10-3
abundance: -

CDR3aa: CASYRQGTETQYF
len: 13
v_gene: TRBV28
abundance: -

CDR3aa: CATTRRDEGEQYF
len: 13
v_gene: TRBV10-3
abundance: few

CDR3aa: CASSSDGQVTGNTIYF
len: 16
v_gene: TRBV7-2
abundance: few

CDR3aa: CASSLFGGGAHNEQFF
len: 16
v_gene: TRBV7-8
abundance: -

CDR3aa: CASSIGNSLRDEQYF
len: 15
v_gene: TRBV19
abundance: few

CDR3aa: CASSFGSPGDNSPLHF
len: 16
v_gene: TRBV7-2
abundance: -

CDR3aa: CSVVGAEQYF
len: 10
v_gene: TRBV29-1
abundance: large